This is a list of T cell receptor beta chains from one sample in a study of shared clonotypes between healthy human individuals. TCRdb keeps only in-frame clones here, not all; method: immunoSEQ multiplex PCR. The data show over a million clones, approximately 96% seen once. The sample comprised naive CD4+ T cells sorted from blood. These receptors all stem from a man aged 25 to 40 in good health. Both conserved end residues are part of each CDR3.

length: 16; V: TRBV15; CDR3: CATSRDPDRDGDTQYF
length: 16; V: TRBV18; CDR3: CASSPPGGRVKNIQYF
length: 14; V: TRBV5-4; CDR3: CASSMKRSDTEAFF
length: 13; V: TRBV7-9; CDR3: CASTLVGDAEAFF
length: 9; V: TRBV29-1; CDR3: CSVDPEAFF
length: 12; V: TRBV12-5; CDR3: CASGPREDTQYF
length: 15; V: TRBV7-9; CDR3: CASLDVPALGYGYTF
length: 15; V: TRBV6-5; CDR3: CASSYRGSSYNEQFF
length: 13; V: TRBV11-2; CDR3: CASRTIPRFEQYF
length: 14; V: TRBV5-4; CDR3: CASSFRDSSDTQYF
length: 16; V: TRBV5-4; CDR3: CASSWDANRGQETQYF
length: 13; V: TRBV11-2; CDR3: CASSPVVNTEAFF
length: 11; V: TRBV2; CDR3: CASSQTDTQYF
length: 14; V: TRBV10-2; CDR3: CASKGQGGNYGYTF
length: 14; V: TRBV28; CDR3: CASSTHLPEQEQYF
length: 13; V: TRBV7-9; CDR3: CASSFGGLKNQYF
length: 13; V: TRBV21-1; CDR3: CASRMDLTGELFF
length: 18; V: TRBV11-3; CDR3: CASSHGMRTDKSYNEQFF
length: 11; V: TRBV6-1; CDR3: CASSEVDTQYF
length: 19; V: TRBV28; CDR3: CASSPPGQGATPANYEQYF
length: 16; V: TRBV9; CDR3: CASSVGGLSSYNEQFF
length: 13; V: TRBV25-1; CDR3: CASSSFGEQPQHF
length: 13; V: TRBV29-1; CDR3: CSVRKGSNQPQHF
length: 15; V: TRBV5-5; CDR3: CASSSSGLGGTEAFF
length: 14; V: TRBV5-1; CDR3: CASSLDIENEKLFF
length: 14; V: TRBV28; CDR3: CASSLQGAFFKAFF
length: 14; V: TRBV9; CDR3: CASSAGQGYNEQFF
length: 14; V: TRBV19; CDR3: CASSIRGQNTEAFF
length: 12; V: TRBV7-6; CDR3: CASSSGLDTQYF
length: 14; V: TRBV29-1; CDR3: CSGQRDRGYNEQFF
length: 13; V: TRBV18; CDR3: CASLNRDSGEQFF
length: 15; V: TRBV2; CDR3: CARSGTQEYQETQYF
length: 15; V: TRBV4-1; CDR3: CASSQVDRRDYGYTF